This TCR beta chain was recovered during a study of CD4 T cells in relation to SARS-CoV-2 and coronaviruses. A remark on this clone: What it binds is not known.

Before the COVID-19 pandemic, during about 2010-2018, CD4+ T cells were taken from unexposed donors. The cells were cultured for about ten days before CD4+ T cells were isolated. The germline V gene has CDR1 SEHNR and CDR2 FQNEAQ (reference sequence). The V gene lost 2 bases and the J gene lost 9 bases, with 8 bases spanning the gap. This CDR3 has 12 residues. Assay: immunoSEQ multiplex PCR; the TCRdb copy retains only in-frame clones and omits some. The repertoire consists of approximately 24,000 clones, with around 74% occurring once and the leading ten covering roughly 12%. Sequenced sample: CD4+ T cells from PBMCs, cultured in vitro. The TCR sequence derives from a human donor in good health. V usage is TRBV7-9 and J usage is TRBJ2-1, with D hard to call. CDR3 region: CASSLISGEQFF. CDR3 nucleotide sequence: TGTGCCAGCAGCTTAATCTCGGGTGAGCAGTTCTTC. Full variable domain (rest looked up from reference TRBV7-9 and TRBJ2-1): DTGVSQNPRHKITKRGQNVTFRCDPISEHNRLYWYRQTLGQGPEFLTYFQNEAQLEKSRLLSDRFSAERPKGSFSTLEIQRTEQGDSAMYLCASSLISGEQFFGPGTRLTVL.